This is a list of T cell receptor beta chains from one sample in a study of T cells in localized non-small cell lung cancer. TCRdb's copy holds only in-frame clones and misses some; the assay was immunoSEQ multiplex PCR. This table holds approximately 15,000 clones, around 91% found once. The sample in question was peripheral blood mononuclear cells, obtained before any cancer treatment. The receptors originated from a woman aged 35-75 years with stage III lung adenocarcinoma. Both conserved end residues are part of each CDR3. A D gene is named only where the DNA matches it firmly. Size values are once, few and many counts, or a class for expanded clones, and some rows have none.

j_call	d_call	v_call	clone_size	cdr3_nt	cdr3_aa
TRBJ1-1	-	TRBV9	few	TGTGCCAGCAGCCGAGGAGGGAGCACTGAAGCTTTCTTT	CASSRGGSTEAFF
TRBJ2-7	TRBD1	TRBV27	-	TGTGCCAGCAGTTTGAGGGGACAGAGCTCCTACGAGCAGTACTTC	CASSLRGQSSYEQYF
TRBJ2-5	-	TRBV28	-	TGTGCCAGCAGTGGAGTGACTAGTAGACAAGAGACCCAGTACTTC	CASSGVTSRQETQYF
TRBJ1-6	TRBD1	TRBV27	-	TGTGCCACCCGGACAGGTTCCTCACCCCTCCACTTT	CATRTGSSPLHF
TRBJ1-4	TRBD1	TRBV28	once	TGTGCCAGCAGCCGTACCGGGACAGGGAATGAAAAACTGTTTTTT	CASSRTGTGNEKLFF
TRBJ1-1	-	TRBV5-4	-	TGTGCCGCAACCGGGGAGACTGAAGCTTTCTTT	CAATGETEAFF
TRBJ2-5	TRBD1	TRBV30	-	TGTGCCTGGAGTGTCCCCGGGACAGGAGAGACCCAGTACTTC	CAWSVPGTGETQYF
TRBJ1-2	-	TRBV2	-	TGTGCCAGTAAAGCGGGGGGCGGAATGAGCGGCTACACCTTC	CASKAGGGMSGYTF
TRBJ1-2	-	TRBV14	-	TGTGCCAGCAGCCTAAGTAAAGGACAGGGCTACACCTTC	CASSLSKGQGYTF
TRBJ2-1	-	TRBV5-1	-	TGCGCCAGCAGCTTGGACGGGACCTCGACTTACAATGAGCAGTTCTTC	CASSLDGTSTYNEQFF
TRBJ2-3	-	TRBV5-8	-	TGTGCCAGCAGCGCTCGGGTGGATACGCAGTATTTT	CASSARVDTQYF
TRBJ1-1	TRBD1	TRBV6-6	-	TGTGCCAGCAGTTACAGGGGGCGTATGAACACTGAAGCTTTCTTT	CASSYRGRMNTEAFF